This T cell receptor (beta chain) appears in the sequencing data of a study of blood T cell repertoires in COVID-19. Whole-study context: Samples of COVID-19 (acute and convalescent) were obtained from the United States, Italy and Spain. In each case, the material was cDNA or gDNA derived from T cells, B-cell-depleted T cells, or PBMCs.

Assay: immunoSEQ multiplex PCR; the TCRdb copy retains only in-frame clones and omits some. The repertoire includes more than 55,000 clones, roughly 71% of them detected once, and 6% to 7% sits in the top ten. The sequenced material came from peripheral blood. The TCR was taken from a woman between 45 and 60 years old with active or convalescent COVID-19.

In DNA form, the CDR3 reads TGTGCCAGCAGTGCAGACAGGAGGAAAGCTTTCTTT. Translated, it gives CASSADRRKAFF. The J gene is TRBJ1-1, the V gene TRBV12-3 or TRBV12-4, with TRBD1 as a possible D gene (6 bases). This CDR3 has 12 residues. Trimming shortened V by 5 bases and J by 9 bases, and 13 bases separated the two germline ends.